This T cell receptor beta chain was identified during a study of naive and memory T cell subsets. This CDR3 spans 15 amino acids. Per the germline V gene, CDR1 is SGHRS and CDR2 is YFSETQ. The V segment lost 3 bases and the J segment 4 bases; nucleotides outside the gene matches: 6. This clonotype was counted at least ten times. Whole blood, approximately 2.3 ml, came from adult healthy volunteers. TCR cDNA received a 3' ligated oligonucleotide that carried a UMI. Alpha and beta constant region primers primed reverse transcription for blood and skin samples. TCRdb passed the 5' RACE reads through MiXCR, listing each CDR3 protein once. This sample has approximately 27,000 distinct CDR3 sequences; roughly 25% occur once, and the top ten carry roughly 1.8%.

This TCR came from a female donor in good health. This sequence joins TRBV5-1 and TRBJ2-7, with 11 positions matching TRBD2. The CDR3 DNA sequence: TGCGCCAGCAGCTCACTAGCGGGGGCCCTATACGAGCAGTACTTC. It is translated as CASSSLAGALYEQYF.